The clone carrying this T cell receptor (beta chain) has more than one count but fewer than ten. The sample comes from a study of cytomegalovirus exposure and HLA in healthy donors. The PCR had 60 Vbeta and 13 Jbeta primers. Assay used: immunoSEQ multiplex PCR; TCRdb lists only in-frame clones, some missing. The sample records more than 100,000 clones, over 70% being singletons. Germline V gene sequence: CDR1 MDHEN, CDR2 SYDVKM. CDR3 length equals 16 residues. The junction had 16 bases not matched to a gene; V was cut back by 5 bases and J by 8 bases. The sample comprised PBMCs. The sequence derives from a female donor in good health and CMV-seropositive. The chain employs TRBV28 and TRBJ1-2; 8 nucleotides agree with TRBD1. The CDR3, as DNA: TGTGCCAGCAGTCCGGCCGGGACAGGTTTCGAGGTCGGCTACACCTTC. It encodes CASSPAGTGFEVGYTF.